This TCR beta chain is from a study of shared clonotypes between healthy human individuals. For the study at large: Samples came from a couple of female and three male donors aged 18 to 49. Study-wide findings and caveats: Naive subsets, compared against memory subsets, generally had larger estimated richness values.

The method was immunoSEQ multiplex PCR; TCRdb's version includes in-frame clones alone and lacks a portion of them. The top ten hold roughly 1% of the sample, which has under 2,000,000 clones, about 95% seen once. This clone has only one observation. What it binds is unknown. Naive-designated CD8 cells lacked CD45RO, were positively enriched for CCR7, and omitted terminally differentiated effector memory CD45RA+ cells. Donors were healthy HIV-negative adults without recent acute infections or vaccinations. The sample was naive CD8+ T cells sorted from blood. The clonotype comes from a man aged 18-30 years in good health.

The CDR3 loop is CASSVGRSYEQYF. The DNA for the CDR3 is TGTGCCAGCAGCGTGGGCAGATCCTACGAGCAGTACTTC. V usage is TRBV5-4 and J usage is TRBJ2-7; D unclear. From germline, CDR1 is SGHNT and CDR2 YYREEE (reference sequence). The CDR3 runs 13 residues. Between the trimmed V and J ends, which lost 4 bases and 1 base, there was a span of 9 bases.